The clone carrying this TCR beta chain was observed a few times. Antigen specificity is unknown. The germline gives CDR1 SNHLY, CDR2 FYNNEI. CDR3 length: 13 residues. Trimming left V 6 bases short and J 6 bases short, with 14 bases between. Time point described: week 23, last vaccination. A single vaccine dose contained 300 ug of mutant IDH1 20-mer peptide, and topical imiquimod was used with it. Produced via immunoSEQ multiplex PCR; TCRdb's table is partial and in-frame only. The table shows almost 85,000 clones, with 85% occurring only once. The source of the sample is a study of a mutant IDH1 vaccine in newly diagnosed glioma. Whole-study context: Eight vaccinations were given in weeks 1, 3, 5, 7, 11, 15, 19 and 23. Investigators started vaccination 4-6 weeks after radiotherapy alone, or with temozolomide cycles. Patients were pretreated with radiotherapy, temozolomide, or both, mostly both.

Notes on the study in general: Changes in top peripheral clonotypes did not appear linked to pseudoprogression.

The receptor was derived from a man aged 25 to 40 with glioma. Some clones in this sample may be carry-over from other donors' samples. This sample comprised PBMCs, obtained from a glioma patient whose treatment included an IDH1 peptide vaccine. The rearrangement uses TRBV2 and TRBJ1-2; no clear D. The CDR3 nucleotides are TGTGCCAGCAGCGCAAGCTCGGTACATGGCTACACCTTC. Its protein is CASSASSVHGYTF.